This TCR beta chain was identified during a study of Ad26.COV2.S vaccination and SARS-CoV-2 variants. Study summary: Ad26.COV2.S was injected intramuscularly once or twice, 56 days apart.

In germline, CDR1 is SGDLS, CDR2 YYNGEE. The germline V and J ends were trimmed by 2 bases and 0 bases, with 8 bases remaining between them. The CDR3 has 15 amino acids. Measured with immunoSEQ multiplex PCR; TCRdb has only the in-frame clones, and not every one. The sample includes about 450,000 clones, 75% to 90% seen only once; the top ten take about 2.5%. Treatment reported: roughly 19 received Ad26.COV2.S at low or high dose, single or two shots; about 5 received placebo; per-sample allocation not given. After the first vaccine or placebo injection, samples were drawn on day 63. An adult donor aged 18-55 years was enrolled in Boston. Expressing Wuhan-strain SARS-CoV-2 spike, an Ad26 vector served as the vaccine. Study-wide results and caveats: Substantial breadth was reported for post-vaccination spike-specific CD8+ and CD4+ T cells.

Notes on this clone: Its antigen is not identified.

The chain employs TRBV9 and TRBJ1-4, with D possibly TRBD1 on 5 matching bases. Specimen: peripheral blood, collected in a trial of Ad26.COV2.S vaccine versus placebo. This receptor was taken from a person between 18 and 59 years old who received the Ad26.COV2.S COVID-19 vaccine or a placebo. The CDR3 region is CASSVGAATNEKLFF. Written as DNA, the CDR3 is TGTGCCAGCAGCGTTGGGGCCGCAACTAATGAAAAACTGTTTTTT.